These T cell receptor beta chains were read from a single sample in a study of technical replicates of blood from several donors. Using immunoSEQ multiplex PCR, the repertoire was profiled, and TCRdb retains in-frame clones only, with some absent. The sample holds approximately 100,000 clones, roughly 95% seen once. The material sequenced was T cells isolated from PBMCs. These receptors originate from a human donor in good health. Both conserved end residues are part of each CDR3. A D gene is named only where the DNA matches it firmly. Rows give clone size only sometimes, using once, few, many, or a class for an expanded clone.

abundance,v_gene,j_gene,d_gene,CDR3aa,CDR3nt
NA,TRBV29-1,TRBJ1-4,NA,CSVAGSQNEKLFF,TGCAGCGTTGCAGGCTCCCAAAATGAAAAACTGTTTTTT
once,TRBV11-2,TRBJ2-7,TRBD1,CASSLGTGTYEQYF,TGTGCCAGCAGCTTAGGGACAGGGACCTACGAGCAGTACTTC
NA,TRBV5-4,TRBJ2-7,NA,CASSLDVTGNAEQYF,TGTGCCAGCAGCTTAGATGTGACAGGTAATGCCGAGCAGTACTTC
NA,TRBV6-6,TRBJ2-3,TRBD2,CASTGTSGSHTDTQYF,TGTGCCAGCACAGGGACTAGCGGGAGTCACACAGATACGCAGTATTTT
NA,TRBV13,TRBJ2-3,TRBD2,CASSPSGTSGSLTQYF,TGTGCCAGCAGCCCTTCCGGGACTAGCGGGAGTCTTACGCAGTATTTT
NA,TRBV19,TRBJ2-3,TRBD2,CASSTTSGRLADTQYF,TGTGCCAGTAGTACGACTAGCGGGAGACTGGCGGATACGCAGTATTTT
NA,TRBV4-1,TRBJ2-3,TRBD2,CASSQDLAGGTDTQYF,TGCGCCAGCAGCCAAGATCTAGCGGGGGGGACAGATACGCAGTATTTT
NA,TRBV7-3,TRBJ2-3,TRBD2,CASSSFGGGLIDTQYF,TGTGCCAGCAGCTCCTTCGGCGGGGGGCTTATAGATACGCAGTATTTT
NA,TRBV7-8,TRBJ2-1,NA,CASSHGLYYYNEQFF,TGTGCCAGCAGCCACGGACTATACTACTACAATGAGCAGTTCTTC
NA,TRBV2,TRBJ1-5,TRBD1,CASNLGTGGGGGQPQHF,TGTGCCAGCAATCTCGGGACAGGTGGTGGGGGCGGGCAGCCCCAGCATTTT
NA,TRBV10-1,TRBJ1-6,NA,CASSPGLNSPLHF,TGCGCCAGCAGCCCGGGACTTAATTCACCCCTCCACTTT
once,TRBV7-2,TRBJ2-3,NA,CASSLFIDTQYF,TGTGCCAGCAGCTTATTTATCGATACGCAGTATTTT
once,TRBV5-1,TRBJ1-4,TRBD1,CASREGAGEKLFF,TGCGCCAGCAGGGAGGGGGCTGGCGAAAAACTGTTTTTT
NA,TRBV5-6,TRBJ2-4,NA,CASSLVTDLAKNIQYF,TGTGCCAGCAGCTTGGTCACAGACCTAGCCAAAAACATTCAGTACTTC
NA,TRBV10-3,TRBJ2-7,NA,CAMGRDHRGGFYEQYF,TGTGCCATGGGTCGCGACCACAGGGGAGGTTTTTACGAGCAGTACTTC
NA,TRBV5-1,TRBJ2-3,NA,CASSLGRPTDTQYF,TGCGCCAGCAGCTTAGGGAGACCCACAGATACGCAGTATTTT
NA,TRBV19,TRBJ2-3,NA,CASSGRGPTRLTDTQYF,TGTGCCAGTAGTGGACGGGGCCCGACTAGATTAACAGATACGCAGTATTTT
NA,TRBV27,TRBJ2-7,TRBD1,CASRVSLDRGHYEQYF,TGTGCCAGCAGGGTCTCCCTCGACAGGGGGCACTACGAGCAGTACTTC
NA,TRBV6-6,TRBJ1-5,TRBD1,CASSAQGQKYNQPQHF,TGTGCCAGCAGTGCCCAGGGACAGAAATACAATCAGCCCCAGCATTTT
NA,TRBV7-9,TRBJ1-2,TRBD1,CASSPGGGPIYGYTF,TGTGCCAGCAGCCCAGGGGGAGGCCCGATCTATGGCTACACCTTC
once,TRBV15,TRBJ1-2,NA,CATSRRDYGYTF,TGTGCCACCAGCAGACGTGACTATGGCTACACCTTC
NA,TRBV30,TRBJ1-5,TRBD1,CAWSVVAGGNQPQHF,TGTGCCTGGAGTGTGGTCGCAGGGGGGAATCAGCCCCAGCATTTT
once,TRBV10-1,TRBJ2-2,NA,CASSVLAGELFF,TGCGCCAGCAGTGTTCTAGCCGGGGAGCTGTTTTTT
NA,TRBV4-2,TRBJ2-2,NA,CASSQANGDTGELFF,TGTGCCAGCAGCCAAGCCAACGGGGACACCGGGGAGCTGTTTTTT
NA,TRBV4-1,TRBJ2-7,TRBD2,CASSQDHGSGGPDYEQYF,TGCGCCAGCAGCCAAGATCATGGTAGCGGGGGGCCTGATTACGAGCAGTACTTC
NA,TRBV7-8,TRBJ2-7,TRBD1,CASSLNIGTGGYEQYF,TGTGCCAGCAGCCTAAATATTGGGACAGGGGGTTACGAGCAGTACTTC
NA,TRBV2,TRBJ2-3,NA,CASSGPGLSSDTQYF,TGTGCCAGCAGCGGCCCTGGGCTCTCGTCAGATACGCAGTATTTT